Following are 10 T cell receptor beta chains from one sample sequenced in a study of blood T cell repertoires in COVID-19 (dated by TCRdb to the early 2020s). Library generation was performed with the immunoSEQ multiplex PCR assay. TCRdb holds this immuneACCESS table with in-frame rearrangements only. Some clones are missing; in checked studies, unresolved V genes explain under half, and the rest has no known cause. For this sample there are 200,000 to 300,000 clones; 86% appear just once. The ten largest clonotypes hold approximately 9.8% of the sample. Material: peripheral blood. The origin of the receptors is a man aged 40-55 years who had recovered from COVID-19.

The rearrangement joins TRBV6-2 or TRBV6-3 to TRBJ2-7; D may be TRBD2 (6 bases). V was clipped by 4 bases and J by 2 bases, with 15 bases between them. Germline V gene data show CDR1 as MNHEY and CDR2 as SVGEGT. This CDR3 contains 15 residues. The CDR3 is CASSSGTLGAYEQYF. Written as DNA, the CDR3 is TGTGCCAGCAGTTCCGGGACTCTAGGGGCCTACGAGCAGTACTTC.

The J gene is TRBJ2-1, the V gene TRBV25-1; TRBD1 aligns across 8 bases. The CDR3 is 14 residues long. The V gene end was trimmed by 4 bases and the J gene end by 6 bases; junction bases not matched to a gene: 5. CDR1 and CDR2 (germline): MGHDK, SYGVNS. CDR3 loop: CASSGRGQPNEQFF. Here the CDR3 DNA reads TGTGCCAGCAGTGGCAGGGGGCAACCCAATGAGCAGTTCTTC.

The V gene is TRBV6-5, the J gene TRBJ2-3; the match to TRBD2 covers 12 bases. This CDR3 region has 15 residues. The germline CDR1 and CDR2 sequences are MNHEY and SVGAGI. The V and J ends lost 7 bases and 2 bases, in that order; junction bases with no gene match: 4. Here the CDR3 reads CASNGLAGYTDTQYF. The DNA of the CDR3 is TGTGCCAGCAATGGACTAGCGGGGTACACAGATACGCAGTATTTT.

The V and J genes are TRBV5-6 and TRBJ2-3; D is unclear. The V end lost 0 bases, the J end lost 6 bases, and 11 bases lay between the germline ends. The CDR3 runs 14 residues. Per germline, CDR1 SGHDT and CDR2 YYEEEE. DNA for the CDR3: TGTGCCAGCAGCTTGGGACAACCCCCCGATACGCAGTATTTT. Translated: CASSLGQPPDTQYF.

This chain uses TRBV6-5 with TRBJ1-1; TRBD1 is a possible D gene (6 bases). CDR1 and CDR2 from the germline V gene are MNHEY and SVGAGI. The V and J ends lost 0 bases and 1 base respectively, with 12 bases between them. This CDR3 has 16 amino acids. The CDR3 nucleotides read TGTGCCAGCAGTTACTCGTTTGGACAGAAGAACACTGAAGCTTTCTTT. Translation: CASSYSFGQKNTEAFF.

The rearrangement joins TRBV5-1 to TRBJ2-1; 7 bases line up with TRBD1. Trimming took 4 bases from V and 1 from J; bases not matched to a gene: 8. Germline values: CDR1 SGHRS, CDR2 YFSETQ. The CDR3 is 16 residues long. CDR3 in DNA: TGCGCCAGCAGCAGGACAGGAGGTGGGTCCTACAATGAGCAGTTCTTC. It codes for CASSRTGGGSYNEQFF.

This chain links TRBV19 with TRBJ1-5; a weak D match, TRBD1 (6 bases). This CDR3 is 15 amino acids long. Trimming shortened V by 7 bases and J by 1 base, and 14 bases separated the two germline ends. In germline, CDR1 is LNHDA, CDR2 SQIVND (reference sequence). The DNA for the CDR3 is TGTGCCAGTAAACTGAGAAGGGGGAGCAATCAGCCCCAGCATTTT. Residues: CASKLRRGSNQPQHF.

This chain joins TRBV18 and TRBJ2-2; D may be TRBD2 (5 bases). The CDR3 contains 15 residues. V dropped 4 bases and J dropped 4 bases, with 13 bases sitting between them. Germline CDR1 and CDR2: KGHSH and LQKENI. CDR3 in DNA: TGTGCCAGCTCACAGCAGGCGGGCGGCACCGGGGAGCTGTTTTTT. It specifies CASSQQAGGTGELFF.

V gene TRBV18 combines with J gene TRBJ2-7, with D possibly TRBD1 on 9 matching bases. Germline V gene sequence: CDR1 KGHSH, CDR2 LQKENI. The CDR3 runs to 16 residues. Trimming removed 6 bases from V and 3 bases from J, with 21 bases in between. The CDR3 DNA reads TGTGCCAGCTCCGGGAGGGGAGCGGACAGGGGCTACGAGCAGTACTTC. Protein: CASSGRGADRGYEQYF.

The chain recombines TRBV4-2 with TRBJ2-7, with D possibly TRBD2 on 6 matching bases. V was trimmed by 0 bases and J by 3 bases, leaving 9 bases between them. From germline, CDR1 is LGHNA and CDR2 YNFKEQ. The CDR3 has 14 residues. The CDR3 loop is CASSQEEGNYEQYF. The CDR3 DNA reads TGTGCCAGCAGCCAAGAGGAGGGTAACTACGAGCAGTACTTC.